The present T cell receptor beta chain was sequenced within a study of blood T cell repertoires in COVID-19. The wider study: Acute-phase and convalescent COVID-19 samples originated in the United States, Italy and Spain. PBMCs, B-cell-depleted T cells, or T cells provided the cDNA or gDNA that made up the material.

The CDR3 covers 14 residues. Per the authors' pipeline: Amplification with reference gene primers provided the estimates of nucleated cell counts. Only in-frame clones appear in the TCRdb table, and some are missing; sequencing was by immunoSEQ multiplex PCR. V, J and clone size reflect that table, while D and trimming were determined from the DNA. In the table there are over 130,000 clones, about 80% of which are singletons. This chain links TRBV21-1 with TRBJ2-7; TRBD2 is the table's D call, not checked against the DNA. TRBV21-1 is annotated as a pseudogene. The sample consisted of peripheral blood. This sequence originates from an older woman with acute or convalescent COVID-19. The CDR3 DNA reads TGTGCCAGCAGCACCGGGGGAGGTGTCGACGAGCAGTACTTC. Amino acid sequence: CASSTGGGVDEQYF.